This T cell receptor beta chain was identified in a study of T cell responses to AZD1222 COVID-19 vaccine. General study points: White British ancestry dominated among donors, who included more females, and clonal diversity was possibly underestimated.

The V gene lost 7 bases and the J gene lost 3 bases, with 13 bases spanning the gap. Germline CDR1 and CDR2: LNHDA and SQIVND (reference sequence). The CDR3 runs 14 residues. The protocol was immunoSEQ multiplex PCR, while the TCRdb copy is restricted to in-frame clones and leaves out a portion. In the table there are around 100,000 clones, 80% to 90% of which are singletons. As to this clone: What it binds is not known.

This TCR was recovered from an adult in good health. V usage is TRBV19 and J usage is TRBJ1-3, with a possible D match to TRBD1 (6 bases). The starting material was peripheral blood, obtained on day 0 of MenACWY control vaccination. The CDR3 DNA sequence: TGTGCCAGTACCCCGGGGGCGCTTGGAAACACCATATATTTT. This sequence encodes CASTPGALGNTIYF.